The next 22 T cell receptor beta chains were all read from a single sample in a study of blood T cell repertoires in COVID-19. Measured with immunoSEQ multiplex PCR; TCRdb has only the in-frame clones, and not every one. The profile shows over 200,000 clones, around 80% of them singletons. The sequencing input was peripheral blood. The origin of the receptors is a middle-aged man who had recovered from COVID-19.

This clone has a handful of counts. The chain employs TRBV16 and TRBJ2-2; 10 bases fit TRBD1. The germline CDR1 and CDR2 sequences are KGHSY and FQNENV. Unmatched junction bases numbered 5, after V lost 6 bases and J lost 4 bases. This CDR3 is built from 15 residues. CDR3 protein: CASRRQGASTGELFF. The CDR3 DNA sequence: TGTGCCAGCAGACGACAGGGGGCGAGCACCGGGGAGCTGTTTTTT.

This clone has only a few counts. V and J are TRBV29-1 and TRBJ2-7, with D possibly TRBD1 on 6 matching bases. The CDR3 spans 14 residues. Germline assignment: CDR1 SQVTM and CDR2 ANQGSEA. V gave up 6 bases and J gave up 2 bases, with 17 bases separating them. DNA for the CDR3: TGCAGCGTCGCAATACAGGGTCACACCTACGAGCAGTACTTC. This encodes CSVAIQGHTYEQYF.

The chain recombines TRBV4-3 with TRBJ2-3; TRBD2 might be the D (5 bases). The germline V gene encodes CDR1 LGHNA and CDR2 YSLEER. The CDR3 is made up of 16 amino acids. Trimming stripped 0 bases from V and 1 base from J, with 11 bases between. In DNA form, the CDR3 reads TGCGCCAGCAGCCAAGATCTCGGGGTAGGCACAGATACGCAGTATTTT. It specifies CASSQDLGVGTDTQYF.

This clone was counted only a few times. The rearrangement uses TRBV30 and TRBJ2-7; TRBD1 matches 7 bases. In germline, CDR1 is GTSNPN, CDR2 SVGIG (reference sequence). The CDR3 loop spans 12 amino acids. V gave up 3 bases and J gave up 6 bases; unmatched junction bases: 5. The CDR3: CAWSMTGSEQYF. The DNA of the CDR3 is TGTGCCTGGAGCATGACAGGGAGCGAGCAGTACTTC.

DNA of the CDR3: TGTGCCAGCAGCCGGGACACCGGGGAGCTGTTTTTT. This codes for CASSRDTGELFF. The chain uses TRBV2 and TRBJ2-2; D is undetermined. V was cut by 6 bases and J by 3 bases, with 5 bases left in between. CDR1 is SNHLY and CDR2 is FYNNEI in the germline V gene. The CDR3 is 12 amino acids.

The chain joins TRBV5-4 to TRBJ2-1, with D possibly being TRBD2 (6 bases). The germline gives CDR1 SGHNT, CDR2 YYREEE (reference sequence). V lost 0 bases to trimming and J lost 5 bases, with 12 bases between them. This CDR3 comprises 15 residues. The CDR3 spells CASSLVRESHNEQFF. In DNA form, the CDR3 reads TGTGCCAGCAGCTTGGTGCGGGAAAGTCACAATGAGCAGTTCTTC.

The rearrangement links TRBV6-5 to TRBJ1-2, with D possibly being TRBD1 (6 bases). The CDR3 has 14 amino acids. CDR1 and CDR2 from the germline V gene are MNHEY and SVGAGI. Trimming took 2 bases from V and 6 from J, leaving 13 bases between them. The CDR3 DNA is TGTGCCAGCAGTTACGGTCGGACAGTCAATGGCTACACCTTC. Translated, it gives CASSYGRTVNGYTF.

This sequence joins TRBV11-3 and TRBJ2-3, with 7 positions matching TRBD2. J was trimmed by 4 bases and V by 5 bases; bases with no gene match: 6. The CDR3 is made up of 14 amino acids. The V gene's germline CDR1 is SGHNT and CDR2 YENEEA. The CDR3 DNA sequence: TGTGCCAGCAGCCCATCTCGGGGGGCAGATACGCAGTATTTT. Protein sequence: CASSPSRGADTQYF.

This clone came up many times. V and J are TRBV2 and TRBJ2-7, with 7 bases lining up with TRBD1. CDR3 size: 14 residues. The V gene end was trimmed by 7 bases and the J gene end by 0 bases; junction bases not matched to a gene: 6. The germline gives CDR1 SNHLY, CDR2 FYNNEI. The DNA of the CDR3 is TGTGCCAGCACTGAGGACAGGTCCTCCTACGAGCAGTACTTC. Encoded protein: CASTEDRSSYEQYF.

On this clone itself: Within the sample, other DNA sequences also encode this same CDR3. The chain is built from TRBV6-1 and TRBJ2-3; 10 bases align to TRBD2. From germline, CDR1 is MNHNS and CDR2 SASEGT. Trimming removed 2 bases from V and 4 bases from J; junction bases left unmatched: 3. CDR3 size: 15 residues. CDR3: CASSETSGGADTQYF. The CDR3 nucleotides read TGTGCCAGCAGTGAAACCAGCGGGGGGGCAGATACGCAGTATTTT.

The chain recombines TRBV5-6 with TRBJ1-4; D gene ambiguous. The CDR3 consists of 16 residues. V was shortened by 0 bases and J by 3 bases, with 12 bases between the two germline ends. CDR1 SGHDT and CDR2 YYEEEE come from the germline V gene. CDR3 DNA: TGTGCCAGCAGCTTGGCCACTTCGGGATCTAATGAAAAACTGTTTTTT. It translates to CASSLATSGSNEKLFF. Full variable domain (outside the CDR3, taken from reference TRBV5-6 and TRBJ1-4): DAGVTQSPTHLIKTRGQQVTLRCSPKSGHDTVSWYQQALGQGPQFIFQYYEEEERQRGNFPDRFSGHQFPNYSSELNVNALLLGDSALYLCASSLATSGSNEKLFFGSGTQLSVL.

The chain combines TRBV11-2 with TRBJ2-3; a possible D gene is TRBD2 (5 bases). CDR3 size: 13 residues. The V and J ends lost 3 bases and 4 bases respectively, with 8 bases between them. Germline V gene sequence: CDR1 SGHAT, CDR2 FQNNGV. The CDR3 is CASSFASSDTQYF. CDR3 in DNA: TGTGCCAGCAGCTTCGCTAGCTCAGATACGCAGTATTTT.

The CDR3 protein is CASSQGFETVGHDYGYTF. In nucleotides, the CDR3 is TGCGCCAGCAGCCAAGGATTCGAGACAGTAGGACACGACTATGGCTACACCTTC. The chain combines TRBV4-3 with TRBJ1-2, with a weak D call TRBD1 (5 bases). Trimming took 1 base from V and 3 from J, leaving 21 bases between them. This CDR3 comprises 18 residues. Germline V lookup: CDR1 LGHNA, CDR2 YSLEER.

This chain connects TRBV9 to TRBJ2-7, with 12 bases fitting TRBD2. The length of the CDR3 is 14 residues. The germline CDR1 and CDR2 sequences are SGDLS and YYNGEE. V was pared by 3 bases and J by 3 bases, with 1 base of the junction left unmatched. The CDR3 DNA follows: TGTGCCAGCAGCGCGACTAGCGGGAGCTACGAGCAGTACTTC. It is translated as CASSATSGSYEQYF.

This clone appeared a few times. This chain uses TRBV7-2 with TRBJ2-2; 9 bases align to TRBD2. The germline gives CDR1 SGHTA, CDR2 FQGNSA. The V segment lost 4 bases and the J segment 1 base; nucleotides outside the gene matches: 13. There are 19 residues in the CDR3. The CDR3 coding sequence is TGTGCCAGCAGCTCCCGTCTTTCTAGCGGGACACGGAACACCGGGGAGCTGTTTTTT. As protein: CASSSRLSSGTRNTGELFF.

V is TRBV3-1 (or the pseudogene TRBV3-2) and J is TRBJ1-2, with D possibly TRBD1 on 6 matching bases. Between the trimmed V and J ends, which lost 3 bases and 8 bases, there was a span of 16 bases. Germline V gives CDR1 LGHDT, CDR2 YNNKEL (reference sequence). This CDR3 is 14 amino acids long. This CDR3 is CASSHLLTGYGYTF. The CDR3 DNA reads as TGTGCCAGCAGCCACCTCCTGACAGGCTACGGCTACACCTTC.

This chain joins TRBV9 and TRBJ2-3; the D is unclear. The germline V and J ends were trimmed by 0 bases and 0 bases, with 14 bases remaining between them. This CDR3 has 17 residues. Germline-derived CDR1 and CDR2 are SGDLS and YYNGEE. In DNA form, the CDR3 reads TGTGCCAGCAGCGTAGCCCGGCCAGGAATAAGCACAGATACGCAGTATTTT. Protein sequence: CASSVARPGISTDTQYF.

This chain connects TRBV5-6 to TRBJ2-1; perhaps TRBD1 as D (6 bases). V lost 2 bases and J lost 0, with 15 bases in between. The germline gives CDR1 SGHDT, CDR2 YYEEEE. CDR3 size: 17 residues. CDR3 bases: TGTGCCAGCAGCTTCAGGGGTTGGGAACCCTCCTACAATGAGCAGTTCTTC. Its protein product is CASSFRGWEPSYNEQFF.

The chain uses TRBV4-3 and TRBJ2-3; perhaps TRBD2 as D (6 bases). Germline V CDR1 and CDR2: LGHNA, YSLEER. V was trimmed by 4 bases and J by 2 bases, leaving 13 bases between them. There are 15 residues in the CDR3. As DNA, the CDR3 is TGCGCCAGCAGCCGAGGGACTGACTTCACAGATACGCAGTATTTT. This gives the protein CASSRGTDFTDTQYF.

The V gene is TRBV7-9, the J gene TRBJ2-3, with D maybe TRBD1 (6 bases). The CDR3 is 17 amino acids. V dropped 0 bases and J dropped 3 bases, with 16 bases sitting between them. The V gene's germline CDR1 is SEHNR and CDR2 FQNEAQ (reference sequence). CDR3 residues: CASSLASGVGGTDTQYF. Written as DNA, the CDR3 is TGTGCCAGCAGCTTAGCAAGCGGAGTAGGGGGAACAGATACGCAGTATTTT.

The chain is built from TRBV12-5 and TRBJ2-3; D may be TRBD2 (6 bases). CDR3 length: 14 amino acids. Trimming removed 5 bases from V and 4 bases from J, with 13 bases in between. The V gene's germline CDR1 is LGHNT and CDR2 FRNRAP. The CDR3 DNA follows: TGTGCTAGTGGTCGACGACTAGAATCAGATACGCAGTATTTT. Amino acids: CASGRRLESDTQYF.

The chain links TRBV7-2 to TRBJ1-1; D call uncertain. With 2 bases removed from V and 0 bases from J, the gap between germline ends came to 7 bases. CDR3 length equals 14 residues. CDR1 is SGHTA, CDR2 FQGNSA, per germline. The CDR3 nucleotides are TGTGCCAGCAGCTTATACGGGTTGAACACTGAAGCTTTCTTT. Its protein product is CASSLYGLNTEAFF.